A selection of T cell receptor beta chains follows, all from one sample in a study of blood T cell repertoires in COVID-19. Method: immunoSEQ multiplex PCR; TCRdb's copy keeps in-frame clones and lacks some. In the table there are roughly 150,000 clones, 75% to 90% of which are singletons. The sequenced sample consisted of peripheral blood. The receptors come from a woman aged 70-85 years with acute or convalescent COVID-19. Each CDR3 is given with its conserved first and last residue. Fields, in order: CDR3 length, V gene, clone size, D gene, J gene, CDR3 DNA, CDR3 protein. The D gene is left open where the match is weak. Not all rows give a size; the values are once, few, many and, for expanded clones, a class.

len: 14; v_gene: TRBV5-8; abundance: .; d_gene: TRBD1; j_gene: TRBJ2-3; CDR3nt: TGTGCCAGCAGCCGAGGACAGGCCACAGATACGCAGTATTTT; CDR3aa: CASSRGQATDTQYF
len: 15; v_gene: TRBV6-5; abundance: .; d_gene: .; j_gene: TRBJ2-6; CDR3nt: TGTGCCAGCAGTTACAGTGGGCCTGGGGCCAACGTCCTGACTTTC; CDR3aa: CASSYSGPGANVLTF
len: 12; v_gene: TRBV12-3/TRBV12-4; abundance: once; d_gene: .; j_gene: TRBJ2-7; CDR3nt: TGTGCCAGCAGCAGGGACTCCTACGAGCAGTACTTC; CDR3aa: CASSRDSYEQYF
len: 19; v_gene: TRBV11-2; abundance: .; d_gene: TRBD2; j_gene: TRBJ2-2; CDR3nt: TGTGCCAGCAGCGATAGGAGGAGGACTAGTACGTTTCGGTCCGGGGAGCTGTTTTTT; CDR3aa: CASSDRRRTSTFRSGELFF
len: 16; v_gene: TRBV4-1; abundance: .; d_gene: TRBD1; j_gene: TRBJ1-2; CDR3nt: TGCGCCAGCAGCCAACCTCCCAGGGGGCAGAGCTATGGCTACACCTTC; CDR3aa: CASSQPPRGQSYGYTF
len: 15; v_gene: TRBV7-2; abundance: .; d_gene: TRBD2; j_gene: TRBJ2-2; CDR3nt: TGTGCCAGCAGCGCGGGGGGGGCGGTGACCGGGGAGCTGTTTTTT; CDR3aa: CASSAGGAVTGELFF
len: 15; v_gene: TRBV14; abundance: .; d_gene: .; j_gene: TRBJ1-3; CDR3nt: TGTGCCAGCAGCCGTATCCACAACTCTGGAAACACCATATATTTT; CDR3aa: CASSRIHNSGNTIYF
len: 16; v_gene: TRBV4-1; abundance: .; d_gene: .; j_gene: TRBJ2-1; CDR3nt: TGCGCCAGCAGCCAAGTGTCCCCGCGACAGTACAATGAGCAGTTCTTC; CDR3aa: CASSQVSPRQYNEQFF
len: 13; v_gene: TRBV7-3; abundance: .; d_gene: .; j_gene: TRBJ1-1; CDR3nt: TGTGCCAGCAGCCGGACAGCGAACACTGAAGCTTTCTTT; CDR3aa: CASSRTANTEAFF
len: 11; v_gene: TRBV11-2; abundance: .; d_gene: .; j_gene: TRBJ1-2; CDR3nt: TGTGCCAGCAGCCCCCAGGTTGGCTACACCTTC; CDR3aa: CASSPQVGYTF
len: 14; v_gene: TRBV4-2; abundance: .; d_gene: TRBD1; j_gene: TRBJ2-1; CDR3nt: TGTGCCAGCAGCCAGCCGGGACAGGGGCCTGAGCAGTTCTTC; CDR3aa: CASSQPGQGPEQFF
len: 15; v_gene: TRBV27; abundance: .; d_gene: .; j_gene: TRBJ2-1; CDR3nt: TGTGCCAGCAGCTACCAGGTTTTGCGGGGCAATGAGCAGTTCTTC; CDR3aa: CASSYQVLRGNEQFF
len: 14; v_gene: TRBV4-3; abundance: .; d_gene: .; j_gene: TRBJ2-3; CDR3nt: TGCGCCAGCAGCCGGGACTTGGGAAAGGATACGCAGTATTTT; CDR3aa: CASSRDLGKDTQYF
len: 14; v_gene: TRBV5-1; abundance: .; d_gene: .; j_gene: TRBJ1-1; CDR3nt: TGCGCCAGCAGCTATTCCTCCCGGGGCACTGAAGCTTTCTTT; CDR3aa: CASSYSSRGTEAFF
len: 15; v_gene: TRBV5-6; abundance: .; d_gene: TRBD1; j_gene: TRBJ1-2; CDR3nt: TGTGCCAGCAATCACAGGGGTTTCCGGAACTATGGCTACACCTTC; CDR3aa: CASNHRGFRNYGYTF
len: 16; v_gene: TRBV4-1; abundance: .; d_gene: .; j_gene: TRBJ2-1; CDR3nt: TGCGCCAGCAGCCAAGATCTAGCTGAGTCCTACAATGAGCAGTTCTTC; CDR3aa: CASSQDLAESYNEQFF
len: 14; v_gene: TRBV28; abundance: .; d_gene: TRBD1; j_gene: TRBJ1-2; CDR3nt: TGTGCCAGCAGTCCTTGGACAGGGGACTATGGCTACACCTTC; CDR3aa: CASSPWTGDYGYTF
len: 15; v_gene: TRBV6-6; abundance: .; d_gene: TRBD1; j_gene: TRBJ1-2; CDR3nt: TGTGCCAGCAGCGCACGACAGGGTGGAGGCTATGGCTACACCTTC; CDR3aa: CASSARQGGGYGYTF
len: 15; v_gene: TRBV5-6; abundance: once; d_gene: TRBD1; j_gene: TRBJ2-4; CDR3nt: TGTGCCAGCAGCTTTCGGGGACAGACCCAAAACATTCAGTACTTC; CDR3aa: CASSFRGQTQNIQYF
len: 16; v_gene: TRBV6-2/TRBV6-3; abundance: once; d_gene: TRBD1; j_gene: TRBJ2-1; CDR3nt: TGTGCCAGCAGTCCCCTTACAGGGGGCGCCTACAATGAGCAGTTCTTC; CDR3aa: CASSPLTGGAYNEQFF
len: 14; v_gene: TRBV6-1; abundance: once; d_gene: .; j_gene: TRBJ1-2; CDR3nt: TGTGCCAGCAGTGAAGCGGAACAGACCTATGGCTACACCTTC; CDR3aa: CASSEAEQTYGYTF
len: 14; v_gene: TRBV7-9; abundance: .; d_gene: .; j_gene: TRBJ1-6; CDR3nt: TGTGCCAGCAGCCTAAATAACAGAAATTCACCCCTCCACTTT; CDR3aa: CASSLNNRNSPLHF
len: 13; v_gene: TRBV5-1; abundance: .; d_gene: .; j_gene: TRBJ2-5; CDR3nt: TGCGCCAGCAGCATACAGGGTTGGGAGACCCAGTACTTC; CDR3aa: CASSIQGWETQYF
len: 16; v_gene: TRBV5-1; abundance: .; d_gene: .; j_gene: TRBJ1-3; CDR3nt: TGCGCCAGCAGCTTGGGTGGCGGGGCCTCTGGAAACACCATATATTTT; CDR3aa: CASSLGGGASGNTIYF
len: 17; v_gene: TRBV4-1; abundance: .; d_gene: TRBD2; j_gene: TRBJ2-3; CDR3nt: TGCGCCTTAAGTGGGACTAGCGGGGTCCCTTGCACAGATACGCAGTATTTT; CDR3aa: CALSGTSGVPCTDTQYF
len: 14; v_gene: TRBV6-6; abundance: .; d_gene: .; j_gene: TRBJ1-5; CDR3nt: TGTGCCAGCAGAATCGTGGTAGGCAATCAGCCCCAGCATTTT; CDR3aa: CASRIVVGNQPQHF
len: 14; v_gene: TRBV5-8; abundance: .; d_gene: .; j_gene: TRBJ2-1; CDR3nt: TGTGCCAGCAGCTTACAAGGGGTGAGTCCTCGCCAGTTCTTC; CDR3aa: CASSLQGVSPRQFF
len: 14; v_gene: TRBV18; abundance: .; d_gene: TRBD1; j_gene: TRBJ2-2; CDR3nt: TGTGCCAGCTCACCACGCCAGGGGGTCGGGGAGCTGTTTTTT; CDR3aa: CASSPRQGVGELFF
len: 14; v_gene: TRBV7-8; abundance: .; d_gene: TRBD2; j_gene: TRBJ2-1; CDR3nt: TGTGCCAGCAGCCTCAACCGGGGGGGGTATGAGCAGTTCTTC; CDR3aa: CASSLNRGGYEQFF
len: 14; v_gene: TRBV28; abundance: .; d_gene: .; j_gene: TRBJ1-2; CDR3nt: TGTGCCAGCAGTTCCCGGGGGGCTAACTATGGCTACACCTTC; CDR3aa: CASSSRGANYGYTF
len: 15; v_gene: TRBV13; abundance: .; d_gene: TRBD1; j_gene: TRBJ1-2; CDR3nt: TGTGCCAGCAGCTCGAGCCCAGACAGGGGGCTGAGCTACACCTTC; CDR3aa: CASSSSPDRGLSYTF